This T cell receptor (beta chain) comes out of a study of blood T cell repertoires in COVID-19. Looking at the study overall: The samples span acute and convalescent COVID-19 from the United States, Italy and Spain. PBMCs, B-cell-depleted T cells, or T cells were the source of the cDNA or gDNA that made up the material.

In the original processing: Estimation of nucleated cell counts relied on the amplification of reference gene primers. The protocol was immunoSEQ multiplex PCR, while the TCRdb copy is restricted to in-frame clones and leaves out a portion. V and J calls and clone size are copied from that table; D and trimming were computed from the DNA. The table includes 190,000 or so clones, more than 70% detected once. Sequencing was carried out using peripheral blood. The TCR originated in a man aged 35 to 55 with active or convalescent COVID-19.

This CDR3 is CASSLSPRTGPNSPLHF. The CDR3 DNA is TGTGCCAGCAGCTTAAGTCCCCGGACAGGACCTAATTCACCCCTCCACTTT. This sequence joins TRBV7-3 and TRBJ1-6, with 7 bases matching TRBD1. Germline values: CDR1 SGHTA, CDR2 FQGTGA. V lost 1 base and J lost 6; bases outside the gene matches: 9. CDR3 length: 17 residues.